The 8 T cell receptor beta chains presented below share a single source sample, sequenced in a study of cytomegalovirus exposure and HLA in healthy donors. Primers for the PCR totalled 60 Vbeta and 13 Jbeta. Libraries were prepared by immunoSEQ multiplex PCR; TCRdb keeps only in-frame clonotypes and omits some of them. The table records 72,000 or so clones, roughly two thirds of them present only once. Sequencing was carried out using PBMCs. These receptors were collected from a woman between 45 and 60 years old in good health and CMV-seronegative.

This sequence joins TRBV2 and TRBJ2-1; possibly TRBD1 for D (5 bases). Germline V CDR1 and CDR2: SNHLY, FYNNEI. The CDR3 loop spans 15 amino acids. Trimming took off 6 bases at V and 4 bases at J, with 16 bases between the two ends. CDR3 sequence (DNA): TGTGCCAGCAGCCTGGACACGGTCGGGTACAATGAGCAGTTCTTC. This gives the protein CASSLDTVGYNEQFF. Combining the CDR3 with reference TRBV2 and TRBJ2-1 gives the whole variable domain EPEVTQTPSHQVTQMGQEVILRCVPISNHLYFYWYRQILGQKVEFLVSFYNNEISEKSEIFDDQFSVERPDGSNFTLKIRSTKLEDSAMYFCASSLDTVGYNEQFFGPGTRLTVL.

This clone was seen a handful of times. V usage is TRBV28 and J usage is TRBJ2-4, with 7 bases lining up with TRBD1. Per the germline V gene, CDR1 is MDHEN and CDR2 is SYDVKM. V gave up 4 bases and J gave up 0 bases; unmatched junction bases: 12. This CDR3 has 18 residues. The CDR3 sequence: CASSSPGQKTLAKNIQYF. Written as DNA, the CDR3 is TGTGCCAGCAGTTCCCCGGGACAGAAGACTTTAGCCAAAAACATTCAGTACTTC.

The chain combines TRBV7-8 with TRBJ1-1, with D possibly matching TRBD1 (6 bases). V was pared by 2 bases and J by 7 bases, with 17 bases between. Per germline, CDR1 SGHVS and CDR2 FQNEAQ. The CDR3 loop spans 15 amino acids. The CDR3 DNA is TGTGCCAGCAGCTTACCGTTGTCCGGGACACTTGAAGCTTTCTTT. Amino acids: CASSLPLSGTLEAFF.

The rearrangement links TRBV7-3 to TRBJ2-3, with D maybe TRBD2 (6 bases). The V gene lost 1 base and the J gene lost 0 bases, with 17 bases spanning the gap. CDR1 is SGHTA and CDR2 is FQGTGA in the germline V gene. CDR3 length: 18 residues. The chain's CDR3 is CASSLRARGSGSTDTQYF. In nucleotides, the CDR3 is TGTGCCAGCAGCTTAAGGGCCCGGGGTAGCGGTAGCACAGATACGCAGTATTTT.

CDR3 amino acids: CSVLIGAGNTIYF. DNA of the CDR3: TGCAGCGTCCTCATCGGTGCTGGAAACACCATATATTTT. The chain joins TRBV29-1 to TRBJ1-3; D is undetermined. In germline, CDR1 is SQVTM, CDR2 ANQGSEA. The ends were cut back, 6 bases at V and 2 bases at J, with 11 bases in the middle. CDR3 length equals 13 residues.

The rearrangement links TRBV5-4 to TRBJ1-2, with 10 nucleotides matching TRBD1. Trimming took 0 bases from V and 4 from J; bases not matched to a gene: 3. The length of the CDR3 is 15 residues. Germline V gene lookup returns CDR1 SGHNT and CDR2 YYREEE (reference sequence). The CDR3 loop is CASSLGDRGGYGYTF. The DNA of the CDR3 is TGTGCCAGCAGCTTGGGGGACAGGGGAGGCTATGGCTACACCTTC.

The rearrangement joins TRBV5-4 to TRBJ2-1, with 10 bases lining up with TRBD2. Germline trimming cut 4 bases from V and 13 bases from J; bases unmatched to any gene: 8. Per the germline V gene, CDR1 is SGHNT and CDR2 is YYREEE (reference sequence). This CDR3 is 13 amino acids long. The CDR3 DNA is TGTGCCAGCAGCCCAAATCAGCGGGAGGGACAGTTCTTC. This translates into CASSPNQREGQFF.

The rearrangement uses TRBV28 and TRBJ1-2, with D possibly matching TRBD1 (6 bases). Germline V gene lookup returns CDR1 MDHEN and CDR2 SYDVKM. V shed 1 base and J shed 0 bases, with 9 bases lying between them. The length of the CDR3 is 15 residues. The CDR3 coding sequence is TGTGCCAGCAGTTTATTCTCAGGGGCTAACTATGGCTACACCTTC. It yields the protein CASSLFSGANYGYTF.